The 28 T cell receptor beta chains in this list originate from one sample, sequenced in a study of CD8 T cells in ankylosing spondylitis. Using its own MiXCR run on the 5' RACE reads, TCRdb lists one record per CDR3 protein. The sample yields around 440,000 distinct CDR3 sequences, roughly 15% seen once. Whole-study findings and limits: Among TCR beta sequences, a motif of eight or nine highly homologous variants appeared characteristic of ankylosing spondylitis blood.

What these receptors recognize is not known. The sequencing sample was made of blood, either unsorted or a sorted T cell fraction (not recorded which). The receptors shown here come from a male donor with ankylosing spondylitis.

This clonotype occurred a few times. This chain links TRBV5-1 with TRBJ1-6; TRBD1 is a possible D gene (5 bases). The germline V gene encodes CDR1 SGHRS and CDR2 YFSETQ. Trimming left V 0 bases short and J 9 bases short, with 16 bases between. The CDR3 is 16 amino acids. CDR3 residues: CASSLEGGQGGSPLHF. Here the CDR3 DNA reads TGCGCCAGCAGCTTGGAAGGAGGGCAGGGCGGTTCACCCCTCCACTTT. The whole variable domain, remainder taken from reference TRBV5-1 and TRBJ1-6, is KAGVTQTPRYLIKTRGQQVTLSCSPISGHRSVSWYQQTPGQGLQFLFEYFSETQRNKGNFPGRFSGRQFSNSRSEMNVSTLELGDSALYLCASSLEGGQGGSPLHFGNGTRLTVT.

This clonotype has more than one count but fewer than ten. This chain uses TRBV20-1 with TRBJ1-5; D is possibly TRBD1 (6 bases). Germline values: CDR1 DFQATT, CDR2 SNEGSKA (reference sequence). With 0 bases removed from V and 7 bases from J, the gap between germline ends came to 10 bases. This CDR3 is 13 amino acids long. The CDR3 loop reads CSARDRQGQPQHF. The DNA of the CDR3 is TGCAGTGCTAGAGATCGGCAGGGGCAGCCCCAGCATTTT.

This clonotype turned up a few times. The chain is built from TRBV28 and TRBJ2-5, with no clear D. Germline CDR1 and CDR2: MDHEN and SYDVKM. This CDR3 has 14 residues. V dropped 6 bases and J dropped 2 bases, with 13 bases sitting between them. CDR3 amino acids: CASRDEQLQETQYF. The CDR3 nucleotides are TGTGCCAGCAGGGACGAGCAGTTACAAGAGACCCAGTACTTC.

The chain is built from TRBV12-3 or TRBV12-4 and TRBJ1-2; 7 nucleotides line up with TRBD1. The CDR3 covers 15 residues. J gave up 5 bases and V 5 bases, and 11 bases lay outside the gene matches. The CDR3 DNA is TGTGCCAGCAGTCCGCGACAGGGTAGGAGTTATGGCTACACCTTC. Residues: CASSPRQGRSYGYTF.

The chain joins TRBV19 to TRBJ2-1, with D uncertain. V dropped 10 bases and J dropped 5 bases, with 0 bases sitting between them. This CDR3 region has 8 residues. CDR1 and CDR2 from the germline V gene are LNHDA and SQIVND (reference sequence). The CDR3, as DNA: TGTGCCAACAATGAGCAGTTCTTC. Its protein is CANNEQFF.

This clonotype was counted a single time. The chain uses TRBV7-9 and TRBJ1-2; no firm D call. Germline CDR1 SEHNR, CDR2 FQNEAQ (reference sequence). The CDR3 has 13 residues. V lost 0 bases and J 7 bases, leaving 9 bases between the germline ends. The CDR3 nucleotides read TGTGCCAGCAGCTTAGCGGCAGGCTCTGGCTACACCTTC. It is translated as CASSLAAGSGYTF.

This rearrangement joins TRBV7-3 to TRBJ2-5, with TRBD1 matching 8 bases. The CDR3 contains 13 residues. Germline V lookup: CDR1 SGHTA, CDR2 FQGTGA. Trimming at V came to 4 bases and at J to 5 bases, leaving 3 bases not matched to a gene. In nucleotides, the CDR3 is TGTGCCAGCAGCTATAGACAGGGGGAGACCCAGTACTTC. The encoded protein is CASSYRQGETQYF. The whole variable domain, filled in from reference TRBV7-3 and TRBJ2-5, reads GAGVSQTPSNKVTEKGKYVELRCDPISGHTALYWYRQSLGQGPEFLIYFQGTGAADDSGLPNDRFFAVRPEGSVSTLKIQRTERGDSAVYLCASSYRQGETQYFGPGTRLLVL.

This clonotype was seen only a few times. This rearrangement joins TRBV20-1 to TRBJ1-1; TRBD1 aligns across 8 bases. The CDR3 has 15 residues. In germline, CDR1 is DFQATT, CDR2 SNEGSKA (reference sequence). Losses at the gene ends were 2 bases for V and 7 bases for J; bases not matched to a gene: 12. CDR3 DNA sequence: TGCAGTGCTAGAAACGACAGGGGTGGATCTCTTGAAGCTTTCTTT. Protein product: CSARNDRGGSLEAFF.

The chain links TRBV7-3 to TRBJ1-1, with 8 bases aligning to TRBD1. The CDR3 contains 13 residues. Germline trimming cut 5 bases from V and 8 bases from J; bases unmatched to any gene: 7. Per the germline V gene, CDR1 is SGHTA and CDR2 is FQGTGA. CDR3 residues: CASSLTGQGEAFF. The CDR3 coding sequence is TGTGCCAGCAGCCTCACCGGACAGGGCGAAGCTTTCTTT.

This clonotype was seen a single time. This sequence joins TRBV7-9 and TRBJ2-7, with 9 positions matching TRBD2. The junction had 13 bases not matched to a gene; V was cut back by 6 bases and J by 4 bases. CDR1 SEHNR and CDR2 FQNEAQ come from the germline V gene (reference sequence). The CDR3 runs 16 residues. DNA for the CDR3: TGTGCCAGCAGGGCGGGACTAGCAGGAGGAGCGTACGAGCAGTACTTC. It codes for CASRAGLAGGAYEQYF.

This clonotype has ten or more counts. The chain recombines TRBV6-5 with TRBJ1-4; possible D gene TRBD1, 6 bases. V gave up 2 bases and J gave up 0 bases, with 10 bases separating them. The germline V gene has CDR1 MNHEY and CDR2 SVGAGI. CDR3 size: 16 residues. The DNA of the CDR3 is TGTGCCAGCAGTTACGGGACACCGCCAACTAATGAAAAACTGTTTTTT. This translates into CASSYGTPPTNEKLFF.

The J gene is TRBJ2-3, the V gene TRBV7-9; 7 bases are a match to TRBD2. The CDR3 is 17 amino acids. In germline, CDR1 is SEHNR, CDR2 FQNEAQ (reference sequence). Trimming at V came to 5 bases and at J to 5 bases, leaving 16 bases not matched to a gene. The CDR3 here is CASSPGLEGRAGDTQYF. DNA for the CDR3: TGTGCCAGCAGCCCCGGATTAGAGGGGAGGGCCGGAGATACGCAGTATTTT.

This clonotype was recorded a few times. The DNA of the CDR3 is TGTGCCAGCAGCCAAGATGGGTGGAATTCACCCCTCCACTTT. Encoded protein: CASSQDGWNSPLHF. This rearrangement joins TRBV3-1 to TRBJ1-6; D remains ambiguous. CDR3 length equals 14 residues. Germline CDR1 is LGHDT and CDR2 is YNNKEL (reference sequence). V was pared by 0 bases and J by 7 bases, with 7 bases between.

This sequence joins TRBV2 and TRBJ2-7; no clear D. Germline lookup yields CDR1 SNHLY and CDR2 FYNNEI. This CDR3 spans 12 amino acids. V dropped 6 bases and J dropped 5 bases, with 11 bases sitting between them. CDR3: CASRPQENEQYF. For the CDR3, the DNA is TGTGCCAGCAGACCGCAGGAAAACGAGCAGTACTTC.

Ten or more counts support this clonotype. This chain uses TRBV20-1 with TRBJ2-7; tentatively, D is TRBD1 or TRBD2 (5 bases each). Germline values: CDR1 DFQATT, CDR2 SNEGSKA (reference sequence). V was clipped by 3 bases and J by 4 bases, with 16 bases between them. The CDR3 is 14 residues long. CDR3 region: CSASLPRGSYEQYF. The DNA of the CDR3 is TGCAGTGCTAGCCTCCCCCGGGGCAGTTACGAGCAGTACTTC.

This clonotype was detected many times. A read error may account for a junction end that differs from germline. V and J are TRBV6-1 and TRBJ1-1; perhaps TRBD1 as D (6 bases). This CDR3 is 13 amino acids long. Looked up from germline, CDR1 is MNHNS and CDR2 is SASEGT. The CDR3 region has the DNA TGCGCCAGCAGCGAAAGGGGGGACACTGAAGCTTTCTTT. It specifies CASSERGDTEAFF.

This clonotype was counted a few times. The chain joins TRBV5-1 to TRBJ2-3, with 8 bases aligning to TRBD2. The CDR3 sequence is 16 residues long. The junction had 6 bases not matched to a gene; V was cut back by 0 bases and J by 3 bases. CDR1 SGHRS and CDR2 YFSETQ come from the germline V gene. CDR3 in amino acids: CASSLAPGLGTDTQYF. CDR3 coding DNA: TGCGCCAGCAGCTTGGCCCCGGGACTAGGTACAGATACGCAGTATTTT.

On this clonotype itself: Mismatch with germline at one junction end may stem from a read error. V gene TRBV24-1 combines with J gene TRBJ2-5, with unresolved D. CDR1 is KGHDR, CDR2 SFDVKD, per germline. The CDR3 covers 13 residues. CDR3 in DNA: TGTGCCACCACTGATCCGTACCAAGAGACCCAGTACTTC. Translating gives CATTDPYQETQYF.

There are a few counts of this clonotype. The chain couples TRBV5-1 to TRBJ2-4, with TRBD2 identical over 7 bases. The CDR3 is 16 residues long. Germline CDR1 reads SGHRS; CDR2 reads YFSETQ. V lost 1 base and J lost 6; bases outside the gene matches: 10. The CDR3 loop is CASSLRGRDASNIQYF. CDR3 nucleotides: TGCGCCAGCAGCTTGCGGGGGAGGGACGCGTCAAACATTCAGTACTTC.

The chain links TRBV29-1 to TRBJ2-5; tentative D call: TRBD1 (6 bases). Germline lookup yields CDR1 SQVTM and CDR2 ANQGSEA. Trimming left V 5 bases short and J 5 bases short, with 12 bases between. The CDR3 consists of 12 residues. CDR3 coding DNA: TGCAGCGTTAACAGGGATGGGGAGACCCAGTACTTC. Translated, it gives CSVNRDGETQYF.

This clonotype occurred a few times. The genes are TRBV2 and TRBJ1-1, with unresolved D. With 5 bases removed from V and 1 base from J, the gap between germline ends came to 11 bases. Germline V gene sequence: CDR1 SNHLY, CDR2 FYNNEI. This CDR3 spans 14 amino acids. The CDR3 bases are TGTGCCAGCAGTACCCGGACCAGGAACACTGAAGCTTTCTTT. This encodes CASSTRTRNTEAFF.

The CDR3 DNA sequence: TGTGCCAGCAGCCCCGGACAGACGGGATATGGCTACACCTTC. Amino acids: CASSPGQTGYGYTF. The chain is built from TRBV28 and TRBJ1-2; maybe TRBD1 (6 bases). V was shortened by 6 bases and J by 5 bases, with 16 bases between the two germline ends. The CDR3 is made up of 14 amino acids. Germline V CDR1 and CDR2: MDHEN, SYDVKM.

The chain recombines TRBV5-1 with TRBJ1-4; D remains ambiguous. Germline values: CDR1 SGHRS, CDR2 YFSETQ. This CDR3 comprises 14 residues. The ends were cut back, 2 bases at V and 8 bases at J, with 13 bases in the middle. CDR3 protein: CASSLGSIDEKLFF. The CDR3 nucleotides are TGCGCCAGCAGCTTAGGCAGTATTGACGAAAAACTGTTTTTT.

This clonotype was counted a few times. This chain links TRBV7-2 with TRBJ2-1, with 10 bases matching TRBD2. V was clipped by 7 bases and J by 4 bases; unmatched bases: 7. The CDR3 is 15 amino acids. The germline gives CDR1 SGHTA, CDR2 FQGNSA. The CDR3: CASTGLADLYNEQFF. CDR3 nucleotide sequence: TGTGCCAGCACCGGACTAGCGGACTTATACAATGAGCAGTTCTTC.

A few counts support this clonotype. J is TRBJ1-4 and V is TRBV6-1; no clear D gene. Trimming stripped 6 bases from V and 8 bases from J, with 16 bases between. The V gene's germline CDR1 is MNHNS and CDR2 SASEGT. The CDR3 is 14 amino acids. The CDR3 nucleotides are TGTGCCAGCAGCACACTAAACCCGGGGGAAAAACTGTTTTTT. Amino acids: CASSTLNPGEKLFF.

This clonotype was detected only a few times. The chain links TRBV7-2 to TRBJ2-5, with 8 nucleotides matching TRBD2. The CDR3 is 15 amino acids. With V trimmed by 1 base and J by 4 bases, 5 bases remained unmatched. The germline CDR1 and CDR2 sequences are SGHTA and FQGNSA. The CDR3 is CASSLGSSGSETQYF. The CDR3 DNA reads as TGTGCCAGCAGCTTAGGGTCTAGCGGGTCAGAGACCCAGTACTTC.

The CDR3 sequence: CASSEGRGLMYGYTF. DNA of the CDR3: TGTGCCAGCAGTGAGGGAAGGGGCCTAATGTATGGCTACACCTTC. The chain combines TRBV6-1 with TRBJ1-2; tentative D call: TRBD1 (5 bases). The CDR3 spans 15 residues. V lost 3 bases to trimming and J lost 5 bases, with 16 bases between them. CDR1 and CDR2 from the germline V gene are MNHNS and SASEGT.

There are many counts of this clonotype. The chain uses TRBV9 and TRBJ1-1, with 10 bases fitting TRBD1. J was trimmed by 4 bases and V by 4 bases; bases with no gene match: 10. The CDR3 has 16 residues. Germline-derived CDR1 and CDR2 are SGDLS and YYNGEE. Here the CDR3 DNA reads TGTGCCAGCAGCCCGAGACAGGGGGCGCGGGGCACTGAAGCTTTCTTT. Its protein is CASSPRQGARGTEAFF.